This T cell receptor (beta chain) was sequenced in a study of cytomegalovirus exposure and HLA in healthy donors. Points from the study as a whole: Follow-up analysis later connected one missense variant in DCLRE1C with trimming of TCR beta V- and J-genes. Relative to equally common others, HLA-associated TCR beta chains showed greater clonal expansion in a later analysis. Several of the most significant clusters appeared, in a later analysis, to be linked to common viral pathogens.

As for this clone: Its antigen remains unknown.

Primers for the PCR totalled 60 Vbeta and 13 Jbeta. The protocol was immunoSEQ multiplex PCR, while the TCRdb copy is restricted to in-frame clones and leaves out a portion. The sample has under 150,000 clones, approximately 80% seen once. Germline V lookup: CDR1 LNHDA, CDR2 SQIVND (reference sequence). V was pared by 0 bases and J by 3 bases, with 6 bases of the junction left unmatched. This CDR3 spans 17 amino acids. The sequence derives from a man in his thirties or forties in good health and CMV-seropositive. V and J are TRBV19 and TRBJ2-3; 10 bases match TRBD2. The source material was PBMCs. The CDR3 nucleotides read TGTGCCAGTAGTATAGATCACAAAGCGGGGGGGACAGATACGCAGTATTTT. It codes for CASSIDHKAGGTDTQYF.